This entry lists 9 T cell receptor beta chains sequenced from one sample in a study of cytomegalovirus exposure and HLA in healthy donors. With 60 Vbeta and 13 Jbeta primers, the PCR was carried out. Generated by immunoSEQ multiplex PCR, the TCRdb table keeps only in-frame clones and is missing some. The sample records about 140,000 clones, around four fifths being singletons. The material sequenced was PBMCs. The receptors originated from a male donor in good health and CMV-seronegative.

The V gene is TRBV4-3, the J gene TRBJ2-1, with 8 positions matching TRBD1. The CDR3 has 16 amino acids. Per germline, CDR1 LGHNA and CDR2 YSLEER. The junction had 9 bases not matched to a gene; V was cut back by 4 bases and J by 4 bases. CDR3 nucleotide sequence: TGCGCCAGCAGCCCAGCCTTTGGGGACAGGTACAATGAGCAGTTCTTC. Amino acids: CASSPAFGDRYNEQFF.

V gene TRBV7-2 combines with J gene TRBJ1-6, with TRBD1 matching 9 bases. Trimming removed 0 bases from V and 0 bases from J; junction bases left unmatched: 9. The germline V gene encodes CDR1 SGHTA and CDR2 FQGNSA. The CDR3 totals 20 residues. The CDR3, as DNA: TGTGCCAGCAGCTTAGCGGGACAGGGAAACCTTCTCTCCTATAATTCACCCCTCCACTTT. It codes for CASSLAGQGNLLSYNSPLHF.

The chain joins TRBV5-1 to TRBJ2-1; D not resolved. Germline V lookup: CDR1 SGHRS, CDR2 YFSETQ. The CDR3 is 11 residues long. With 0 bases removed from V and 9 bases from J, the gap between germline ends came to 4 bases. CDR3 coding DNA: TGCGCCAGCAGCTTGGGAGGTGAGCAGTTCTTC. Encoded protein: CASSLGGEQFF.

The gene calls are TRBV7-9 and TRBJ2-7, with 10 bases identical to TRBD2. The germline V gene has CDR1 SEHNR and CDR2 FQNEAQ (reference sequence). The CDR3 has 13 residues. The trim removed 5 bases at V and 6 bases at J, leaving 4 bases unmatched. Here the CDR3 DNA reads TGTGCCAGCAGCCCAGGGACTAGCGTCGAGCAGTACTTC. Protein product: CASSPGTSVEQYF.

V gene TRBV5-1 combines with J gene TRBJ2-2; 7 nucleotides align to TRBD1. After removal of 2 bases from V and 6 bases from J, the junction contained 4 bases not matched to a gene. CDR3 length: 14 residues. Germline loops: CDR1 SGHRS, CDR2 YFSETQ. The CDR3 region has the DNA TGCGCCAGCAGCTTCTGGGACAGCCCCGGGGAGCTGTTTTTT. Amino acids: CASSFWDSPGELFF. Based on the CDR3 plus reference TRBV5-1 and TRBJ2-2, the full variable domain is KAGVTQTPRYLIKTRGQQVTLSCSPISGHRSVSWYQQTPGQGLQFLFEYFSETQRNKGNFPGRFSGRQFSNSRSEMNVSTLELGDSALYLCASSFWDSPGELFFGEGSRLTVL.

The chain couples TRBV28 to TRBJ2-1; a possible D gene is TRBD1 (5 bases). The CDR3 has 12 amino acids. Germline V gene sequence: CDR1 MDHEN, CDR2 SYDVKM. Trimming shortened V by 2 bases and J by 13 bases, and 12 bases separated the two germline ends. Here the CDR3 DNA reads TGTGCCAGCAGTTTAGGTGCAGGGAATCAGTTCTTC. Its translation is CASSLGAGNQFF.

The CDR3: CASSLGLAGDNEQFF. CDR3 in DNA: TGTGCCAGCAGCTTAGGGCTAGCGGGGGACAATGAGCAGTTCTTC. The V call is TRBV13, the J call TRBJ2-1; TRBD2 agrees at 10 bases. The CDR3 spans 15 residues. Germline trimming cut 0 bases from V and 5 bases from J; bases unmatched to any gene: 1. CDR1 is PRHDT, CDR2 FYEKMQ, per germline (reference sequence).

CDR3 in DNA: TGTGCCAGTAGTCTGGTGAACACTGGCTACACCTTC. This translates into CASSLVNTGYTF. V and J are TRBV19 and TRBJ1-2; D unresolved. Germline V gene lookup returns CDR1 LNHDA and CDR2 SQIVND (reference sequence). CDR3 size: 12 residues. V was cut by 5 bases and J by 7 bases, with 11 bases left in between.

CDR3 protein: CASSSKGAGDYNEQFF. CDR3 in DNA: TGTGCCAGCAGTTCCAAAGGAGCGGGGGACTACAATGAGCAGTTCTTC. The rearrangement uses TRBV6-5 and TRBJ2-1; 8 bases align to TRBD2. V shed 4 bases, J shed 3 bases, and the junction held 8 bases outside the gene matches. The CDR3 consists of 16 residues. The germline V gene has CDR1 MNHEY and CDR2 SVGAGI.